This entry features one TCR beta chain sequence. The data stem from a study of sequential checkpoint blockade in melanoma. Turning to the study itself: Randomization was 1:1 between first-line nivolumab→ipilimumab and ipilimumab→nivolumab. Maintenance nivolumab came after either treatment sequence.

The CDR3 has 16 amino acids. Germline V gene data show CDR1 as MNHEY and CDR2 as SMNVEV (reference sequence). The J segment lost 4 bases and the V segment lost 5 bases, leaving 5 bases of the junction unmatched. Treatment: randomized to nivolumab then ipilimumab (arm A) or the reverse (arm B). None of the patients previously received DNA-damaging chemotherapy. Live CD3+CD8+ CD19− CD56− cells were sorted from PBMCs. Profiled with immunoSEQ multiplex PCR; TCRdb holds only in-frame clones, not every one. The repertoire includes about 18,000 clones, 50% to 65% of them detected once, and 17% sits in the top ten.

The receptor comes from a human donor with melanoma. Sequenced here: CD8+ T cells sorted from blood (inferred from file names), sampled from a patient given nivolumab and ipilimumab in sequence. The chain carries TRBV27 and TRBJ2-1; 13 nucleotides match TRBD2. The CDR3, as DNA: TGTGCCAGCAGTGACTCGGGACTAGCGGGGTACAATGAGCAGTTCTTC. Its translation: CASSDSGLAGYNEQFF.